These T cell receptor beta chains were read from a single sample in a study of T cell changes during pregnancy in multiple sclerosis. Sequencing used immunoSEQ multiplex PCR; TCRdb keeps in-frame clones, though not all of them. This sample yields roughly 72,000 clones, of which more than 70% are seen a single time; over 0.7% belongs to the top ten. Sequenced here: peripheral blood, sampled in the first trimester of pregnancy. The receptors come from a female donor in good health, enrolled as a control in a pregnancy study. CDR3s leave out the opening cysteine and the closing phenylalanine or tryptophan. The order of the fields is J gene, V gene, CDR3 protein.

J: TRBJ1-1; V: TRBV7-9; CDR3: ATREGNTEAF
J: TRBJ2-7; V: TRBV21-1; CDR3: ASSKGLAGGFYEQY
J: TRBJ2-3; V: TRBV5-6; CDR3: ASSLGSGGGADTQY
J: TRBJ1-6; V: TRBV18; CDR3: ASSGDRGAGGNSPLH
J: TRBJ2-7; V: TRBV27; CDR3: ASSFSQGSTYEQY
J: TRBJ1-1; V: TRBV28; CDR3: ASSLPPGGDTEAF
J: TRBJ1-2; V: TRBV5-1; CDR3: ASSFVDRKVYGYT
J: TRBJ2-7; V: TRBV2; CDR3: ASREGTGRTYEQY
J: TRBJ2-1; V: TRBV4-3; CDR3: ASSQEYRGPFFEQF
J: TRBJ2-3; V: TRBV2; CDR3: ASSGDRDSGSLDTQY
J: TRBJ1-4; V: TRBV5-4; CDR3: ASSLWGQLTNEKLF
J: TRBJ2-7; V: TRBV28; CDR3: ASSLRTTSYEQY
J: TRBJ1-1; V: TRBV20-1; CDR3: SAAGYTEAF
J: TRBJ1-2; V: TRBV18; CDR3: ASSPGEQGIGYT
J: TRBJ2-1; V: TRBV7-9; CDR3: ASSLARQGYNEQF
J: TRBJ2-1; V: TRBV27; CDR3: ASRTGGAYNEQF
J: TRBJ2-7; V: TRBV11-2; CDR3: ASSSTQDYEQY
J: TRBJ1-1; V: TRBV30; CDR3: ASSRDSVHEAF
J: TRBJ1-5; V: TRBV27; CDR3: ASSLGEGGGQPQH
J: TRBJ2-7; V: TRBV19; CDR3: ASGGPPTYEQY
J: TRBJ1-2; V: TRBV15; CDR3: ATSRDRPRLGYGYT
J: TRBJ1-4; V: TRBV5-1; CDR3: ASMPSGGDGEKLF
J: TRBJ1-4; V: TRBV10-2; CDR3: ASRTTGFELF
J: TRBJ2-7; V: TRBV28; CDR3: ASLMRAANYEQY
J: TRBJ1-2; V: TRBV19; CDR3: ASSILPRQGFRGYT
J: TRBJ1-1; V: TRBV9; CDR3: ASSAASGQGGDEAF
J: TRBJ1-1; V: TRBV2; CDR3: ASTQGWDTEAF
J: TRBJ2-7; V: TRBV7-9; CDR3: ASSLVGGYEQY
J: TRBJ2-7; V: TRBV11-2; CDR3: ASSLEVGAWTYEQY
J: TRBJ1-1; V: TRBV4-2; CDR3: ASSLEGVPAEAF
J: TRBJ1-5; V: TRBV7-9; CDR3: ASTREGNQPQH
J: TRBJ2-4; V: TRBV29-1; CDR3: SATHVGRPRLAGGAYSIQY
J: TRBJ2-1; V: TRBV5-1; CDR3: ASRGTAYNEQF
J: TRBJ1-1; V: TRBV6-1; CDR3: ASRDRGARKTEAF
J: TRBJ2-3; V: TRBV18; CDR3: ASSPLDRATDTQY
J: TRBJ2-7; V: TRBV5-1; CDR3: ASSPSGGRTSYEQY
J: TRBJ2-4; V: TRBV7-2; CDR3: ASSLGRGREGQY
J: TRBJ2-7; V: TRBV4-2; CDR3: ASSLAGTSGPYEQY
J: TRBJ1-6; V: TRBV5-6; CDR3: ASSLQALSYNSPLH
J: TRBJ2-5; V: TRBV5-1; CDR3: ASSLYSGWETQY
J: TRBJ1-5; V: TRBV7-8; CDR3: ASTPLGGFSQPQH
J: TRBJ2-7; V: TRBV19; CDR3: ASSIAPDSLYEQY
J: TRBJ2-5; V: TRBV5-1; CDR3: ASSLSTGRRETQY
J: TRBJ2-5; V: TRBV5-1; CDR3: ASRMMGLQETQY
J: TRBJ2-3; V: TRBV5-1; CDR3: ASSRGVGTDTQY
J: TRBJ1-5; V: TRBV2; CDR3: ASNAGTGKQPQH
J: TRBJ1-2; V: TRBV5-1; CDR3: ASSLAPTGGIDGYT
J: TRBJ2-1; V: TRBV30; CDR3: AWSLAGAYNEQF
J: TRBJ1-6; V: TRBV27; CDR3: ASSQGARSYNSPLH
J: TRBJ1-2; V: TRBV19; CDR3: ASSPVGQGNGYT
J: TRBJ2-7; V: TRBV27; CDR3: ASSLVAGTPYEQY
J: TRBJ1-2; V: TRBV6-1; CDR3: ASTQGGVIYGYT
J: TRBJ2-7; V: TRBV6-5; CDR3: ASSFQGTYEQY